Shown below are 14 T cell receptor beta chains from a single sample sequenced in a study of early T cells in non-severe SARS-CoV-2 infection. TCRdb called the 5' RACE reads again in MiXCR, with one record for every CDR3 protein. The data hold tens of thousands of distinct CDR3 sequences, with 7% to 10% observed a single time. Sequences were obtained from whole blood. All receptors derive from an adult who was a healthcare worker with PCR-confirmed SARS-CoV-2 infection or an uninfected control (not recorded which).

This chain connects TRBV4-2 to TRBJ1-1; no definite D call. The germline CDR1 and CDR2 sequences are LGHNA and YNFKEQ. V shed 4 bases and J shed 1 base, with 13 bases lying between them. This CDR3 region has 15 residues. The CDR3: CASSPSGVENTEAFF. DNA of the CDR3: TGTGCCAGCAGCCCGAGTGGGGTGGAGAACACTGAAGCTTTCTTT.

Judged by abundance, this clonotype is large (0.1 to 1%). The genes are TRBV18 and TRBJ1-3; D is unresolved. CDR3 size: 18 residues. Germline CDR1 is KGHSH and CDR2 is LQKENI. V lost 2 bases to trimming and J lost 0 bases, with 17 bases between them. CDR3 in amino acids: CASSPRQERPLSGNTIYF. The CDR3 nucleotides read TGTGCCAGCTCACCAAGGCAGGAAAGGCCCCTCTCTGGAAACACCATATATTTT.

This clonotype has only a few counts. CDR3 sequence (DNA): TGTGCCAGCAGCTTGGGACAAAAGCCAGGGGAGCAGTACTTC. This codes for CASSLGQKPGEQYF. The chain links TRBV5-5 to TRBJ2-7; possibly TRBD1 for D (5 bases). Germline loops: CDR1 SGHKS, CDR2 YYEKEE (reference sequence). V was trimmed by 0 bases and J by 7 bases, leaving 14 bases between them. The CDR3 covers 14 residues.

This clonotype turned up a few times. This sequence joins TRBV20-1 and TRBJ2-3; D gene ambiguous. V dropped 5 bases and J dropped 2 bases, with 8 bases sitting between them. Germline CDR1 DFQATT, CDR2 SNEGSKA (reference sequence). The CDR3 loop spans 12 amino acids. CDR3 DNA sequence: TGCAGTGCTCAAGGACCCACAGATACGCAGTATTTT. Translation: CSAQGPTDTQYF.

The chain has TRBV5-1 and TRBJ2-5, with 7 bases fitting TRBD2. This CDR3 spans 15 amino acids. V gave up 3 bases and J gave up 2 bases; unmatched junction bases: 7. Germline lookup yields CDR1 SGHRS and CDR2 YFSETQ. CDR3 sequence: CASSSAGTTQETQYF. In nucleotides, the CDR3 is TGCGCCAGCAGCTCAGCCGGGACTACGCAAGAGACCCAGTACTTC.

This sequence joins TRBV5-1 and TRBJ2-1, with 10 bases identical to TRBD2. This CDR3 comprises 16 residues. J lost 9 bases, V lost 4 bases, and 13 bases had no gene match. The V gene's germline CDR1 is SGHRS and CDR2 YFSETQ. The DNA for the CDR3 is TGCGCCAGCAGCCCGACAGCGGGGGGGCCGACCAGTGAGCAGTTCTTC. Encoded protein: CASSPTAGGPTSEQFF.

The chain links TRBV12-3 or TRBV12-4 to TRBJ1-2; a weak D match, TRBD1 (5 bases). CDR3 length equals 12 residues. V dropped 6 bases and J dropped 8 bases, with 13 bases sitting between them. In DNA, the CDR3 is TGTGCCAGCAGCGGGACGCTCAAGGGCTACACCTTC. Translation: CASSGTLKGYTF.

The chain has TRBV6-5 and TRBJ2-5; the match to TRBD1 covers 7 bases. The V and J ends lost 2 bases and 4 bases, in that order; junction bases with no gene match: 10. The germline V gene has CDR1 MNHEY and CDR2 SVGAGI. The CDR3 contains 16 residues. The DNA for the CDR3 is TGTGCCAGCAGTTACCTGCGGACAGGAAGGTCAGAGACCCAGTACTTC. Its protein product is CASSYLRTGRSETQYF.

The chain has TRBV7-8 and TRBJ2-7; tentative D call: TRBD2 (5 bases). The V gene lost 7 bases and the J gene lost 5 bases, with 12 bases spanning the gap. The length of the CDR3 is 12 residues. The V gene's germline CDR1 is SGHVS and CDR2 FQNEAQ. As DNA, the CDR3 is TGTGCCAGCACCGCAGGAGGAGACGAGCAGTACTTC. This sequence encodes CASTAGGDEQYF.

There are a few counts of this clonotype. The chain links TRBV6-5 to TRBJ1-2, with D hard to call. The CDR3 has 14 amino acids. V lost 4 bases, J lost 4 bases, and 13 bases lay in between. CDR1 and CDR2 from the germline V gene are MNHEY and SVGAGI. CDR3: CASSFGQTFYGYTF. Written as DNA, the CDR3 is TGTGCCAGCAGTTTCGGGCAGACCTTCTATGGCTACACCTTC.

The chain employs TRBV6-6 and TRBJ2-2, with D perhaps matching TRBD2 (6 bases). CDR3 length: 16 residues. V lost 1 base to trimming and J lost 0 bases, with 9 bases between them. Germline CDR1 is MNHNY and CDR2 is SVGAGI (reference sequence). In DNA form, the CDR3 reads TGTGCCAGCAGTTACTTGGGGGGATCGAACACCGGGGAGCTGTTTTTT. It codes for CASSYLGGSNTGELFF.

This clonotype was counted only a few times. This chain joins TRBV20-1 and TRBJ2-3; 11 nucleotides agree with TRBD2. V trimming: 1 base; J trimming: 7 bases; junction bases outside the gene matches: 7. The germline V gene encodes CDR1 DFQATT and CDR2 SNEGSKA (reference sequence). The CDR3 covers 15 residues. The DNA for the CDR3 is TGCAGTGCTAGAGTCATAGCGGGGGGGCCGAATACGCAGTATTTT. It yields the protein CSARVIAGGPNTQYF.

The CDR3 region has the DNA TGCGCCAGCAGCAAGGGGGAATTTTACGAGCAGTACTTC. It encodes CASSKGEFYEQYF. This rearrangement joins TRBV5-1 to TRBJ2-7; tentatively, D is TRBD1 (6 bases). This CDR3 has 13 residues. Germline V gives CDR1 SGHRS, CDR2 YFSETQ. V was clipped by 4 bases and J by 4 bases, with 12 bases between them.

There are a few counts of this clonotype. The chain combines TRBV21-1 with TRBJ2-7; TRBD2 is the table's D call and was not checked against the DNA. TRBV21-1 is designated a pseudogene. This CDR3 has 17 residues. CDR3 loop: CASSKEGRDSLCYEQYF. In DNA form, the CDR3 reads TGTGCCAGCAGCAAAGAGGGCCGGGACTCCTTATGTTACGAGCAGTACTTC.